Following are 27 T cell receptor beta chains from one sample sequenced in a study of cytomegalovirus exposure and HLA in healthy donors. Researchers ran the PCR with 60 Vbeta and 13 Jbeta primers. The method was immunoSEQ multiplex PCR; TCRdb's version includes in-frame clones alone and lacks a portion of them. Of about 90,000 clones in the sample, 55% to 85% were seen once. Specimen: PBMCs. Receptors originate from a young woman in good health and CMV-seropositive.

This sequence joins TRBV9 and TRBJ2-3; TRBD1 agrees at 7 bases. Germline assignment: CDR1 SGDLS and CDR2 YYNGEE. The CDR3 has 14 residues. J lost 0 bases, V lost 6 bases, and 4 bases had no gene match. CDR3 in DNA: TGTGCCAGCACCCCGGGACAGAGCACAGATACGCAGTATTTT. This encodes CASTPGQSTDTQYF.

The table lists this clone with a few counts. The chain employs TRBV28 and TRBJ2-3; no reliable D call. V gave up 8 bases and J gave up 2 bases, with 11 bases separating them. CDR3 length equals 13 residues. Germline CDR1 MDHEN, CDR2 SYDVKM. Here the CDR3 reads CASGGASTDTQYF. CDR3 DNA: TGTGCCAGCGGCGGAGCCTCCACAGATACGCAGTATTTT.

This clone was recorded a few times. The chain links TRBV12-5 to TRBJ1-2; 9 bases are shared with TRBD1. The CDR3 is 14 residues long. Per germline, CDR1 LGHNT and CDR2 FRNRAP. V dropped 4 bases and J dropped 6; count of bases not matched to a gene: 6. The CDR3 sequence is CASGSGQGTDGYTF. CDR3 nucleotide sequence: TGTGCTAGTGGTTCGGGACAGGGTACTGATGGCTACACCTTC. The full variable domain, with the rest looked up from reference TRBV12-5 and TRBJ1-2, is DARVTQTPRHKVTEMGQEVTMRCQPILGHNTVFWYRQTMMQGLELLAYFRNRAPLDDSGMPKDRFSAEMPDATLATLKIQPSEPRDSAVYFCASGSGQGTDGYTFGSGTRLTVV.

The chain combines TRBV2 with TRBJ1-2; maybe TRBD1 (5 bases). Germline V lookup: CDR1 SNHLY, CDR2 FYNNEI. Trimming left V 5 bases short and J 4 bases short, with 8 bases between. The CDR3 consists of 12 residues. CDR3 sequence: CASSSTAYGYTF. The CDR3 DNA reads TGTGCCAGCAGTTCGACAGCCTATGGCTACACCTTC.

This chain joins TRBV7-2 and TRBJ1-5; no reliable D call. Germline V gene sequence: CDR1 SGHTA, CDR2 FQGNSA. The CDR3 is made up of 14 amino acids. Trimming took off 5 bases at V and 0 bases at J, with 8 bases between the two ends. The CDR3 DNA sequence: TGTGCCAGCAGCCCCCGACATAGCAATCAGCCCCAGCATTTT. It is translated as CASSPRHSNQPQHF. The whole variable domain, remainder taken from reference TRBV7-2 and TRBJ1-5, is GAGVSQSPSNKVTEKGKDVELRCDPISGHTALYWYRQSLGQGLEFLIYFQGNSAPDKSGLPSDRFSAERTGGSVSTLTIQRTQQEDSAVYLCASSPRHSNQPQHFGDGTRLSIL.

This clone was counted only a few times. The rearrangement links TRBV6-5 to TRBJ2-7; 9 bases map to TRBD1. The V gene's germline CDR1 is MNHEY and CDR2 SVGAGI. The CDR3 spans 15 residues. Germline trimming cut 2 bases from V and 3 bases from J; bases unmatched to any gene: 5. The CDR3 sequence: CASSYTRDRVYEQYF. In DNA, the CDR3 is TGTGCCAGCAGTTACACCCGGGACAGGGTCTACGAGCAGTACTTC.

The chain links TRBV6-6 to TRBJ1-1; D not certain. The CDR3 loop spans 11 amino acids. CDR1 is MNHNY, CDR2 SVGAGI, per germline (reference sequence). Trimming stripped 3 bases from V and 5 bases from J, with 4 bases between. CDR3 coding DNA: TGTGCCAGCAGTTATTCTACTGAAGCTTTCTTT. Protein sequence: CASSYSTEAFF.

This clone was detected a few times. The chain is built from TRBV7-3 and TRBJ2-2, with TRBD1 matching over 7 bases. The J segment lost 2 bases and the V segment lost 5 bases, leaving 5 bases of the junction unmatched. Germline CDR1 reads SGHTA; CDR2 reads FQGTGA. This CDR3 is 15 amino acids long. The CDR3 region has the DNA TGTGCCAGCAGCCGGACAGGTCAAAACACCGGGGAGCTGTTTTTT. Its protein product is CASSRTGQNTGELFF.

The chain combines TRBV30 with TRBJ2-3; 7 bases are a match to TRBD1. V lost 4 bases and J lost 3; bases outside the gene matches: 7. Germline assignment: CDR1 GTSNPN and CDR2 SVGIG (reference sequence). CDR3 size: 14 residues. The CDR3 sequence: CAWTTGVVTDTQYF. CDR3 in DNA: TGTGCCTGGACCACAGGGGTTGTGACAGATACGCAGTATTTT.

This sequence joins TRBV7-2 and TRBJ2-5, with TRBD2 matching 10 bases. The V gene's germline CDR1 is SGHTA and CDR2 FQGNSA. CDR3 length: 15 amino acids. The V gene end was trimmed by 3 bases and the J gene end by 2 bases; junction bases not matched to a gene: 3. The CDR3 spells CASSFLAGVQETQYF. Written as DNA, the CDR3 is TGTGCCAGCAGCTTTCTAGCGGGAGTGCAAGAGACCCAGTACTTC.

The rearrangement links TRBV7-9 to TRBJ1-2; D is uncertain. The germline CDR1 and CDR2 sequences are SEHNR and FQNEAQ (reference sequence). CDR3 size: 12 residues. Trimming took 5 bases from V and 5 from J, leaving 9 bases between them. The CDR3 loop reads CASSPSRYGYTF. The CDR3 DNA is TGTGCCAGCAGCCCATCGCGATATGGCTACACCTTC.

This clone was counted once. The genes are TRBV29-1 and TRBJ1-5, with D unresolved. The CDR3 consists of 15 residues. Trimming pared 0 bases from V and 0 bases from J, leaving 9 bases between. Germline V CDR1 and CDR2: SQVTM, ANQGSEA. CDR3 DNA sequence: TGCAGCGTTGAAGAAGAGGGAGATAGCAATCAGCCCCAGCATTTT. As protein: CSVEEEGDSNQPQHF. The full variable domain, in which reference TRBV29-1 and TRBJ1-5 provide the parts outside the CDR3, is SAVISQKPSRDICQRGTSLTIQCQVDSQVTMMFWYRQQPGQSLTLIATANQGSEATYESGFVIDKFPISRPNLTFSTLTVSNMSPEDSSIYLCSVEEEGDSNQPQHFGDGTRLSIL.

The J gene is TRBJ2-2, the V gene TRBV4-2, with 11 nucleotides matching TRBD2. Germline trimming cut 0 bases from V and 2 bases from J; bases unmatched to any gene: 5. This CDR3 has 18 amino acids. Germline values: CDR1 LGHNA, CDR2 YNFKEQ. The CDR3 nucleotides read TGTGCCAGCAGCCAAGATCCGGGACTAGCGGACAACACCGGGGAGCTGTTTTTT. It is translated as CASSQDPGLADNTGELFF.

The gene calls are TRBV7-2 and TRBJ1-2; D gene uncertain. V gave up 5 bases and J gave up 1 base, with 14 bases separating them. CDR1 and CDR2 from the germline V gene are SGHTA and FQGNSA. This CDR3 is 15 amino acids long. Here the CDR3 reads CASSISGGFNYGYTF. CDR3 DNA sequence: TGTGCCAGCAGCATTAGCGGTGGTTTTAACTATGGCTACACCTTC.

The chain joins TRBV6-5 to TRBJ1-1; D uncertain. Germline V lookup: CDR1 MNHEY, CDR2 SVGAGI. The CDR3 is 13 amino acids. Trimming pared 2 bases from V and 4 bases from J, leaving 8 bases between. The CDR3 DNA sequence: TGTGCCAGCAGTTACGAGGTGGCCACTGAAGCTTTCTTT. Its protein is CASSYEVATEAFF.

The genes are TRBV4-3 and TRBJ2-1; 9 bases fit TRBD2. Germline CDR1 reads LGHNA; CDR2 reads YSLEER. The CDR3 covers 17 residues. After removal of 4 bases from V and 0 bases from J, the junction contained 7 bases not matched to a gene. In DNA form, the CDR3 reads TGCGCCAGCAGCCGGCAGCGGGGGGCTAGCTCCTACAATGAGCAGTTCTTC. Its protein product is CASSRQRGASSYNEQFF.

Comments on this clone: One end of the junction fails to match germline, which may point to a read error. The chain recombines TRBV14 with TRBJ2-1; 9 nucleotides agree with TRBD2. Germline V CDR1 and CDR2: SGHDN, FVKESK. The CDR3 contains 16 residues. CDR3 in DNA: TGTGTCAGCAGCCTACGGCTCGCGGGAGGGTTAAATGAGCAGTTCTTC. It translates to CVSSLRLAGGLNEQFF.

This chain connects TRBV28 to TRBJ1-5; no clear D gene. This CDR3 region has 15 residues. CDR1 and CDR2 (germline): MDHEN, SYDVKM. Trimming pared 6 bases from V and 2 bases from J, leaving 14 bases between. CDR3 amino acids: CASRPQVLGNQPQHF. The CDR3 coding sequence is TGTGCCAGCAGACCTCAGGTGCTGGGCAATCAGCCCCAGCATTTT.

The DNA for the CDR3 is TGTGCCAGCAGCAAAGACGTAGACTGCGGGTCTATGGAGACCCAGTACTTC. Translated, it gives CASSKDVDCGSMETQYF. This chain uses TRBV21-1 with TRBJ2-5; the table assigns TRBD2, which was not confirmed against the DNA. TRBV21-1 is assigned pseudogene status. There are 17 residues in the CDR3.

V is TRBV5-1 and J is TRBJ2-1; the match to TRBD1 covers 9 bases. The germline CDR1 and CDR2 sequences are SGHRS and YFSETQ. There are 15 residues in the CDR3. The junction had 10 bases not matched to a gene; V was cut back by 4 bases and J by 8 bases. This chain's CDR3 is CASSPTGGAEDEQFF. CDR3 in DNA: TGCGCCAGCAGCCCAACAGGGGGCGCGGAGGATGAGCAGTTCTTC.

The chain combines TRBV4-1 with TRBJ2-7; 7 nucleotides align to TRBD2. Losses at the gene ends were 8 bases for V and 0 bases for J; bases not matched to a gene: 10. The germline V gene encodes CDR1 MGHRA and CDR2 YSYEKL. The CDR3 runs 15 residues. DNA of the CDR3: TGCGCCAGCGAGTCAGGGCGGGGGAGCTCCTACGAGCAGTACTTC. It codes for CASESGRGSSYEQYF.

This clone was seen only a few times. This chain links TRBV5-1 with TRBJ1-1, with 10 positions matching TRBD1. Germline V gene sequence: CDR1 SGHRS, CDR2 YFSETQ. The CDR3 length is 18 residues. V dropped 0 bases and J dropped 0; count of bases not matched to a gene: 8. As DNA, the CDR3 is TGCGCCAGCAGCTTGGCACCGGGACAGGGGTCCATGAACACTGAAGCTTTCTTT. This sequence encodes CASSLAPGQGSMNTEAFF.

This sequence joins TRBV6-1 and TRBJ2-7, with TRBD2 matching over 8 bases. CDR3 length: 15 residues. Germline loops: CDR1 MNHNS, CDR2 SASEGT. V was pared by 5 bases and J by 4 bases, with 10 bases of the junction left unmatched. CDR3 region: CASSPGGLDSYEQYF. CDR3 nucleotides: TGTGCCAGCAGTCCCGGGGGACTAGACAGTTACGAGCAGTACTTC.

The V gene is TRBV6-5, the J gene TRBJ2-7; TRBD2 aligns across 9 bases. The CDR3 spans 14 residues. The V and J ends lost 2 bases and 7 bases, in that order; junction bases with no gene match: 6. In germline, CDR1 is MNHEY, CDR2 SVGAGI. CDR3 amino acids: CASSYDSGSGEQYF. DNA for the CDR3: TGTGCCAGCAGTTACGATAGCGGGAGCGGGGAGCAGTACTTC.

The chain employs TRBV9 and TRBJ2-7; a weak D match, TRBD1 (6 bases). Between the trimmed V and J ends, which lost 3 bases and 0 bases, there was a span of 13 bases. The CDR3 covers 15 residues. Germline V gives CDR1 SGDLS, CDR2 YYNGEE. The CDR3 region has the DNA TGTGCCAGCAGCGGCTCCAGGGGTAGCTCCTACGAGCAGTACTTC. It codes for CASSGSRGSSYEQYF.

V and J are TRBV2 and TRBJ2-2, with 7 bases identical to TRBD2. The trim removed 8 bases at V and 5 bases at J, leaving 11 bases unmatched. Germline loops: CDR1 SNHLY, CDR2 FYNNEI. The CDR3 length is 15 residues. The CDR3 region has the DNA TGTGCCAGCCTCCTGGCTAGCGGTTCTACCGGGGAGCTGTTTTTT. Amino acid sequence: CASLLASGSTGELFF. The whole variable domain, filled in from reference TRBV2 and TRBJ2-2, reads EPEVTQTPSHQVTQMGQEVILRCVPISNHLYFYWYRQILGQKVEFLVSFYNNEISEKSEIFDDQFSVERPDGSNFTLKIRSTKLEDSAMYFCASLLASGSTGELFFGEGSRLTVL.

CDR3 sequence: CAIRTGVSNSPLHF. The CDR3 DNA is TGTGCCATCAGGACAGGGGTTAGTAATTCACCCCTCCACTTT. The chain carries TRBV10-3 and TRBJ1-6; 8 nucleotides match TRBD1. Looked up from germline, CDR1 is ENHRY and CDR2 is SYGVKD. The ends lost 6 bases at V and 6 bases at J; junction bases unmatched: 4. The CDR3 has 14 residues.